This TCR beta chain was found in a study of blood T cell repertoires in COVID-19. Study information: Samples representing acute and convalescent COVID-19 were sourced from the United States, Italy and Spain.

Sequencing was performed with immunoSEQ multiplex PCR; in TCRdb, only in-frame clones are kept and a portion is missing. The data hold approximately 190,000 clones, with roughly 79% observed a single time. The V gene's germline CDR1 is MNHNY and CDR2 SVGAGI (reference sequence). Between the trimmed V and J ends, which lost 2 bases and 3 bases, there was a span of 8 bases. CDR3 length equals 13 residues. This sequence joins TRBV6-6 and TRBJ2-7; D may be TRBD1 (6 bases). The sequenced material came from peripheral blood. This receptor was taken from a man aged 55 to 69 with active or convalescent COVID-19. DNA for the CDR3: TGTGCCAGCAGTTACGCACAGGGCTACGAGCAGTACTTC. Amino acid sequence: CASSYAQGYEQYF.